This T cell receptor beta chain emerged from a study of tumor and adjacent non-tumor tissue in lung cancer. Study information: The cohort had approximately 12 adenocarcinoma, 2 squamous cell and 1 small cell patients.

A modified ARM-PCR protocol with three rounds of nested PCR amplified TCRbeta. TCRdb independently ran MiXCR on the multiplex PCR reads; one entry per CDR3 protein. The sample contains more than 60,000 distinct CDR3 sequences, more than 65% of which appear only once. With regard to this clonotype: The junction and the germline gene differ at one end; a read error may be behind it.

CDR1 and CDR2 from the germline V gene are KGHDR and SFDVKD. CDR3 size: 15 residues. No cell sorting was done before RNA was extracted from the tissue. The normal lung tissue was taken more than 3 cm from the tumor edge. Material: distant non-tumor lung tissue. The chain couples TRBV24-1 to TRBJ2-6, with a tentative D call TRBD1 (5 bases). The receptor was derived from a man in his 60s with non-small cell lung cancer. As DNA, the CDR3 is TGTGACACCAGTGCTGGTTCGGCTGGGGCCAACATCCTGACTTTC. Amino acid sequence: CDTSAGSAGANILTF.